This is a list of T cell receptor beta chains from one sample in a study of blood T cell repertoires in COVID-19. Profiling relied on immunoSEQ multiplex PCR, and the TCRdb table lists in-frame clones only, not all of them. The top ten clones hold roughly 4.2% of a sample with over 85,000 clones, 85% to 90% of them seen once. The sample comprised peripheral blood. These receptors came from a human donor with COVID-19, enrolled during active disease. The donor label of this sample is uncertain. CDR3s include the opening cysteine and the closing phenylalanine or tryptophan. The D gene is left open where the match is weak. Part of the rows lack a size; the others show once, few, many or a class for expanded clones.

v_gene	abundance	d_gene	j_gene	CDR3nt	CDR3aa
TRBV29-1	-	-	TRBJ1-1	TGCAGCGTTGGTGAGTCCCTCGGAGTGGCTGAAGCTTTCTTT	CSVGESLGVAEAFF
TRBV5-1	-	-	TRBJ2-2	TGCGCCAGCAGCTCTCAGTTTACCGGGGAGCTGTTTTTT	CASSSQFTGELFF
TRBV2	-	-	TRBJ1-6	TGTGCCAGCAGTGAAGAGGGGGTGGGTTCACCCCTCCACTTT	CASSEEGVGSPLHF
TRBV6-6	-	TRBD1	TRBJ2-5	TGTGCCAGCAGCCGTCGACAGGGCCTTCAGGAGACCCAGTACTTC	CASSRRQGLQETQYF
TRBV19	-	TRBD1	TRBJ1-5	TGTGCCAGTAGTGTGGGACAGAAAAATCAGCCCCAGCATTTT	CASSVGQKNQPQHF
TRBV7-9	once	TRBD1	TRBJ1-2	TGTGCCAGCAGCTTTGGAGGGGACAGGGCTGTGGAGGGCTACACCTTC	CASSFGGDRAVEGYTF
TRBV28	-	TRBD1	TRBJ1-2	TGTGCCAGCTCCTGGCCCACGGGACAGGGGAGGCGAGGCTACACCTTC	CASSWPTGQGRRGYTF
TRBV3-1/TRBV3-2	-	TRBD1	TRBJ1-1	TGTGCCAGCAGCCAAAACAGGGGTGACACTGAAGCTTTCTTT	CASSQNRGDTEAFF
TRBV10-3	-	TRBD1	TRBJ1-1	TGTGCCATCAGCCGTGGGACAGATACTGAAGCTTTCTTT	CAISRGTDTEAFF
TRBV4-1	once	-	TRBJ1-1	TGCGCCAGCAGCCAAGTACAGGGTGGTCGATGGACTGAAGCTTTCTTT	CASSQVQGGRWTEAFF
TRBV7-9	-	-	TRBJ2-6	TGTGCCAGCAGCCATCCAGGAGGGGTTGGGGCCAACGTCCTGACTTTC	CASSHPGGVGANVLTF
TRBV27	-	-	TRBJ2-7	TGTGCCAGCAGTTTACTGGACAGTCCCTACGAGCAGTACTTC	CASSLLDSPYEQYF
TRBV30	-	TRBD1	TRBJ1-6	TGTGCCTGGAGCGCTGGACAGGATAATTCACCCCTCCACTTT	CAWSAGQDNSPLHF
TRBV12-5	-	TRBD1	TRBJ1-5	TGTGCTAGTGGTTTGGTAATCGGCCGGGGGACAGGCTATCAGCCCCAGCATTTT	CASGLVIGRGTGYQPQHF
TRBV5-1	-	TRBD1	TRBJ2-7	TGCGCCTCACGTGTGTGGGACAGAACCTACGAGCAGTACTTC	CASRVWDRTYEQYF
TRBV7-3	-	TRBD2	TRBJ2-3	TGTGCCAGCACCGCCAGCGGGGGGGCGTCAGATACGCAGTATTTT	CASTASGGASDTQYF
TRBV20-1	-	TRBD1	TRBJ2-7	TGCAGTGGGACAGGGGGTTACGAGCAGTACTTC	CSGTGGYEQYF